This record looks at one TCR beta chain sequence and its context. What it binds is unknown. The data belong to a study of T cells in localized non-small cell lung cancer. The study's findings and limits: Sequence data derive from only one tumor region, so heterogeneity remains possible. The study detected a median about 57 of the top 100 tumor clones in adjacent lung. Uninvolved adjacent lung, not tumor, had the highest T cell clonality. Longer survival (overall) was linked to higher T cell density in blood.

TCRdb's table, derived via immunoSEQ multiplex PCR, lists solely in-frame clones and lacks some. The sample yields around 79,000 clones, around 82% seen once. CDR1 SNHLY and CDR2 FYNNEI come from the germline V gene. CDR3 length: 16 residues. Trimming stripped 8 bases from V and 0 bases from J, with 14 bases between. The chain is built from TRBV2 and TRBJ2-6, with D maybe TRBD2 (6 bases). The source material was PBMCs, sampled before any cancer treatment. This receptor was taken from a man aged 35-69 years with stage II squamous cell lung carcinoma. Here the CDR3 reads CASLRDSSSGANVLTF. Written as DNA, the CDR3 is TGTGCCAGCCTCCGGGACTCGAGCTCTGGGGCCAACGTCCTGACTTTC.